One sample yielded the 12 T cell receptor beta chains listed below, sequenced in a study of OX40 agonist ivuxolimab in advanced cancers. The method was immunoSEQ multiplex PCR; TCRdb's version includes in-frame clones alone and lacks a portion of them. The sample records roughly 66,000 clones, under 85% being singletons. Sequenced here: CD4+ or CD8+ T cells sorted from blood, sampled in a trial of the OX40 agonist ivuxolimab. The receptors here all came from an adult with an advanced solid tumor such as melanoma, head and neck, liver or kidney cancer.

This clone has only one observation. The CDR3 loop reads CASRFRVGLAGGCYEQYF. DNA for the CDR3: TGTGCAAGTCGCTTCCGCGTAGGACTAGCGGGAGGGTGCTACGAGCAGTACTTC. The J gene is TRBJ2-7, the V gene TRBV12-2; the table gives TRBD2 as D, unverified against the DNA. TRBV12-2 is classified as a pseudogene. There are 18 residues in the CDR3.

The chain is built from TRBV6-1 and TRBJ2-1; a possible D gene is TRBD2 (5 bases). In germline, CDR1 is MNHNS, CDR2 SASEGT. Trimming pared 3 bases from V and 4 bases from J, leaving 10 bases between. This CDR3 region has 14 residues. DNA of the CDR3: TGTGCCAGCAGTGATACTGGGAGATACAATGAGCAGTTCTTC. This gives the protein CASSDTGRYNEQFF.

V is TRBV4-3 and J is TRBJ1-4; D call uncertain. Trimming stripped 4 bases from V and 7 bases from J, with 13 bases between. CDR1 and CDR2 from the germline V gene are LGHNA and YSLEER. The CDR3 loop spans 14 amino acids. CDR3 nucleotides: TGCGCCAGCAGCCGGGGAGGCACAACTGAAAAACTGTTTTTT. Protein: CASSRGGTTEKLFF.

The chain joins TRBV19 to TRBJ2-3, with D hard to call. Trimming pared 6 bases from V and 4 bases from J, leaving 11 bases between. This CDR3 contains 13 residues. Germline-derived CDR1 and CDR2 are LNHDA and SQIVND (reference sequence). CDR3 region: CASRDPGPDTQYF. The CDR3 region has the DNA TGTGCCAGTAGGGACCCGGGCCCAGATACGCAGTATTTT.

There are many counts of this clone. The chain combines TRBV9 with TRBJ2-2; 13 bases are a match to TRBD2. J was trimmed by 5 bases and V by 4 bases; bases with no gene match: 11. This CDR3 has 18 residues. Germline V gene lookup returns CDR1 SGDLS and CDR2 YYNGEE. The CDR3 DNA reads TGTGCCAGCAGCAGTCGGACTAGCGGGAGATTAAGTACCGGGGAGCTGTTTTTT. Amino acids: CASSSRTSGRLSTGELFF.

V gene TRBV27 combines with J gene TRBJ2-2, with D perhaps TRBD1 (6 bases). CDR1 and CDR2 from the germline V gene are MNHEY and SMNVEV (reference sequence). The CDR3 sequence is 14 residues long. Trimming removed 6 bases from V and 2 bases from J, with 10 bases in between. This CDR3 is CASRWDKNTGELFF. The CDR3 DNA sequence: TGTGCCAGCAGGTGGGACAAAAACACCGGGGAGCTGTTTTTT.

J is TRBJ1-2 and V is TRBV21-1; TRBD1, the D gene given by the table, was not confirmed from the DNA. TRBV21-1 is labeled a pseudogene. The CDR3 consists of 13 residues. The CDR3 protein is CASSTRQGCGYTF. The CDR3 coding sequence is TGTGCCAGCAGCACCCGACAGGGTTGTGGCTACACCTTC.

This clone occurred a few times. The rearrangement links TRBV21-1 to TRBJ1-2; TRBD1, as called in the table, went unchecked against the DNA. TRBV21-1 represents a pseudogene. The CDR3 extends over 15 amino acids. The CDR3 reads CASSTRQAHNYGYTF. The DNA of the CDR3 is TGTGCCAGCAGCACAAGACAGGCCCATAACTATGGCTACACCTTC.

V usage is TRBV5-6 and J usage is TRBJ1-4; TRBD1 is a possible D gene (6 bases). The V end lost 0 bases, the J end lost 11 bases, and 20 bases lay between the germline ends. This CDR3 is built from 16 residues. CDR1 and CDR2 (germline): SGHDT, YYEEEE. The CDR3 here is CASSLGSSGDLGKLFF. As DNA, the CDR3 is TGTGCCAGCAGCTTGGGTAGTTCAGGGGACCTAGGGAAACTGTTTTTT. Looking up the rest from reference TRBV5-6 and TRBJ1-4 gives the full variable domain: DAGVTQSPTHLIKTRGQQVTLRCSPKSGHDTVSWYQQALGQGPQFIFQYYEEEERQRGNFPDRFSGHQFPNYSSELNVNALLLGDSALYLCASSLGSSGDLGKLFFGSGTQLSVL.

This chain links TRBV11-2 with TRBJ2-7; D may match TRBD1 or TRBD2 (5 bases each). Trimming took off 1 base at V and 0 bases at J, with 10 bases between the two ends. The CDR3 extends over 15 amino acids. CDR1 is SGHAT, CDR2 FQNNGV, per germline. CDR3 region: CASSLGGASSYEQYF. The CDR3 region has the DNA TGTGCCAGCAGCTTAGGAGGGGCGAGCTCCTACGAGCAGTACTTC.

This sequence joins TRBV5-1 and TRBJ1-1; TRBD1 matches 7 bases. Trimming cost V 4 bases and J 1 base; bases outside gene matches: 10. This CDR3 region has 16 residues. The germline V gene has CDR1 SGHRS and CDR2 YFSETQ. The CDR3 DNA reads as TGCGCCAGCAGCCCGAGGTGGACAGGTGGGAACACTGAAGCTTTCTTT. Protein: CASSPRWTGGNTEAFF.

V usage is TRBV30 and J usage is TRBJ2-1; 7 nucleotides agree with TRBD2. V gave up 4 bases and J gave up 4 bases; unmatched junction bases: 13. The CDR3 loop spans 16 amino acids. The germline V gene has CDR1 GTSNPN and CDR2 SVGIG (reference sequence). The CDR3 region is CAWIGGTGARYNEQFF. DNA for the CDR3: TGTGCCTGGATCGGGGGGACTGGAGCTAGGTACAATGAGCAGTTCTTC.